A single TCR beta chain is shown here with its context. Isolation of PBMCs gave at least 6 million cells per sample. These data come from a study of blood T cells in healthy people across ages. A second PCR of 7 to 11 cycles used a sample-barcoded 5' primer and a J-beta primer mix. TCRdb reprocessed the 5' RACE reads via MiXCR and lists one record per CDR3 protein. The sample records 700,000 or so distinct CDR3 sequences, over 40% being singletons. The origin of this receptor is an older man in good health. Sequenced: blood.

The CDR3 DNA sequence: TGTGCCAGCAGTTTATCGCTAGCGGGAGGGGGCTCGGACACCGGGGAGCTGTTTTTT. It codes for CASSLSLAGGGSDTGELFF. The chain combines TRBV27 with TRBJ2-2, with 12 bases lining up with TRBD2. CDR3 length: 19 residues. Germline values: CDR1 MNHEY, CDR2 SMNVEV (reference sequence). V was pared by 0 bases and J by 3 bases, with 8 bases of the junction left unmatched.